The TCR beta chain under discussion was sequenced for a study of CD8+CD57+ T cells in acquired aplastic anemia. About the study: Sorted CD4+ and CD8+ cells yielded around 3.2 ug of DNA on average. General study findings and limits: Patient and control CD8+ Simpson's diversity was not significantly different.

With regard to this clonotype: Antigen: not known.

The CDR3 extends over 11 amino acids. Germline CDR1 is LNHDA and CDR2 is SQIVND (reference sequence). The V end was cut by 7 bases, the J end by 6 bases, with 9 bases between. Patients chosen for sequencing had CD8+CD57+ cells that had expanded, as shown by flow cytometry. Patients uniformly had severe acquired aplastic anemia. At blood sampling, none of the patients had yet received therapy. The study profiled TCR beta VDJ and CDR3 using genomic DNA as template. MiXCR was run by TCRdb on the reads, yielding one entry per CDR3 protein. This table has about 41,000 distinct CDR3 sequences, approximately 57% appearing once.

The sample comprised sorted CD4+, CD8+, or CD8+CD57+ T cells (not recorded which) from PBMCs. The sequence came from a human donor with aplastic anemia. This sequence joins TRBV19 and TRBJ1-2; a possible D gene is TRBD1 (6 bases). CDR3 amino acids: CASNKGDGYTF. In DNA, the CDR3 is TGTGCCAGTAACAAGGGGGATGGCTACACCTTC.